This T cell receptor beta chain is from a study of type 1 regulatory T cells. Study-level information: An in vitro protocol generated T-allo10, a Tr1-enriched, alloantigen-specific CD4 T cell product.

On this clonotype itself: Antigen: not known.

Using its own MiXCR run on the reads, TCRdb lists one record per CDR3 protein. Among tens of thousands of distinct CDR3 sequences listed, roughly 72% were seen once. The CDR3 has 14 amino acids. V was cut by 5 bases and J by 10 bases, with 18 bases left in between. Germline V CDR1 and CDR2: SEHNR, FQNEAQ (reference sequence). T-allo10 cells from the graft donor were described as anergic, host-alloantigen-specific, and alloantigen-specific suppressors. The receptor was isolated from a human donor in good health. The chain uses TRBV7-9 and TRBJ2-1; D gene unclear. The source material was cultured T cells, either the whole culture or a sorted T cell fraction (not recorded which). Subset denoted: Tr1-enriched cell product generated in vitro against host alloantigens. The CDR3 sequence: CASSPDPVLSEQFF. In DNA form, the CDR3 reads TGTGCCAGCAGCCCGGATCCGGTACTTAGCGAGCAGTTCTTC. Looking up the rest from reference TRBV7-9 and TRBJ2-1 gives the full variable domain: DTGVSQNPRHKITKRGQNVTFRCDPISEHNRLYWYRQTLGQGPEFLTYFQNEAQLEKSRLLSDRFSAERPKGSFSTLEIQRTEQGDSAMYLCASSPDPVLSEQFFGPGTRLTVL.